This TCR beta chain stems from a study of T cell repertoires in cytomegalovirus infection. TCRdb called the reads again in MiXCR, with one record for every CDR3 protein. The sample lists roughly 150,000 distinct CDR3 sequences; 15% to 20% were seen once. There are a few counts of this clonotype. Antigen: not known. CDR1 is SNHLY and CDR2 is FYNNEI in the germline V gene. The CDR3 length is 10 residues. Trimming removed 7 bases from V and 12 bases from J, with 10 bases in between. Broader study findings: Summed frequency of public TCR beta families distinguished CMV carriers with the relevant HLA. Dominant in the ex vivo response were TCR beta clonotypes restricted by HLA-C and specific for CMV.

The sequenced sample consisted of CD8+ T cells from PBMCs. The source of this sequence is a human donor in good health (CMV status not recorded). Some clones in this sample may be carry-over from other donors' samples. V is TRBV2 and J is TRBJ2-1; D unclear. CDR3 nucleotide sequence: TGTGCCAGCAAGGGCTTCATGCAGTTCTTC. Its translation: CASKGFMQFF.